These T cell receptor beta chains were read from a single sample in a study of blood T cell repertoires in COVID-19. Sequencing used immunoSEQ multiplex PCR; TCRdb keeps in-frame clones, though not all of them. The table records approximately 200,000 clones, around nine tenths of them present only once. Source material: peripheral blood. Every receptor here comes from a man between 65 and 85 years old with active or convalescent COVID-19. Each CDR3 is given with its conserved first and last residue. D genes are given only for firm matches. The size field is filled for only some rows; it gives once, few, many or a size class.

clone_size d_call cdr3_length j_call v_call cdr3_aa cdr3_nt
. TRBD2 16 TRBJ2-3 TRBV9 CASSGYGGIGTDTQYF TGTGCCAGCAGCGGATACGGGGGGATCGGCACAGATACGCAGTATTTT
once TRBD2 16 TRBJ2-5 TRBV6-5 CASSYSGLAGQETQYF TGTGCCAGCAGTTACTCGGGACTAGCGGGGCAGGAGACCCAGTACTTC
. TRBD2 15 TRBJ2-7 TRBV4-3 CASSQLLAATYEQYF TGCGCCAGCAGCCAACTACTAGCGGCGACCTACGAGCAGTACTTC
few TRBD2 14 TRBJ2-5 TRBV10-2 CASQSGGAFETQYF TGCGCCAGCCAGAGCGGGGGGGCCTTTGAGACCCAGTACTTC
. TRBD1 13 TRBJ1-5 TRBV6-2/TRBV6-3 CASSDRVGQPQHF TGTGCCAGCAGCGACAGGGTCGGGCAGCCCCAGCATTTT
. . 17 TRBJ1-6 TRBV7-9 CASSQVGGRSYNSPLHF TGTGCCAGCAGCCAAGTGGGGGGAAGGTCCTATAATTCACCCCTCCACTTT
few . 11 TRBJ2-1 TRBV20-1 CSASVKNEQFF TGCAGTGCTAGTGTCAAAAATGAGCAGTTCTTC
. . 13 TRBJ1-2 TRBV6-2/TRBV6-3 CASSYPQGYGYTF TGTGCCAGCAGTTACCCACAGGGCTATGGCTACACCTTC
once TRBD1 16 TRBJ2-3 TRBV10-1 CASSFTAGTGGDTQYF TGCGCCAGCAGTTTCACCGCCGGGACAGGGGGAGATACGCAGTATTTT
. TRBD2 15 TRBJ2-5 TRBV2 CASSGSSGRLKTQYF TGTGCCAGCAGTGGGAGTAGCGGGAGGTTGAAGACCCAGTACTTC
. . 13 TRBJ2-7 TRBV10-2 CASSGWSSGEQYF TGCGCCAGCAGTGGATGGTCGAGCGGCGAGCAGTACTTC
once . 15 TRBJ2-1 TRBV6-6 CASSPGGGFNNEQFF TGTGCCAGCAGTCCCGGCGGTGGGTTTAACAATGAGCAGTTCTTC
. . 15 TRBJ2-1 TRBV5-4 CASGSGAGTYNEQFF TGTGCCAGCGGAAGTGGCGCAGGGACCTACAATGAGCAGTTCTTC
. TRBD2 15 TRBJ2-3 TRBV5-1 CASSFGTSGKDTQYF TGCGCCAGCAGCTTCGGGACTAGCGGGAAAGATACGCAGTATTTT
. . 14 TRBJ1-4 TRBV6-1 CASSERGSNEKLFF TGTGCCAGCAGTGAACGGGGTTCCAATGAAAAACTGTTTTTT
. . 11 TRBJ2-1 TRBV5-1 CASSQGNEQFF TGCGCCAGCAGCCAGGGGAATGAGCAGTTCTTC